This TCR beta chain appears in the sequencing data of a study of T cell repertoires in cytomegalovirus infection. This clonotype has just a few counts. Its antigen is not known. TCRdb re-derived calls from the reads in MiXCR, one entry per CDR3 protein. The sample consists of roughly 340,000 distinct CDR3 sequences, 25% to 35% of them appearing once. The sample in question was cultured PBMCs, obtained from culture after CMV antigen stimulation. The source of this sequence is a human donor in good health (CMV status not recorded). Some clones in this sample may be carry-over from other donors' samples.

CDR3 DNA: TGTGCCAGCAGTTTACTAGCGGGAAGCTACAATGAGCAGTTCTTC. Translated: CASSLLAGSYNEQFF. The rearrangement links TRBV28 to TRBJ2-1, with TRBD2 matching 9 bases. This CDR3 has 15 residues. With V trimmed by 2 bases and J by 3 bases, 2 bases remained unmatched. Looked up from germline, CDR1 is MDHEN and CDR2 is SYDVKM.